Included here is one TCR beta chain sequence, with context. The antigen it binds to is not known. The record has no base qualities; no much larger clone is one base away. CD8 naive samples were obtained by positive selection for CCR7 among CD45RO-negative cells, yielding a CD45RA+CCR7+ population from which TemRA cells were excluded. Donors were healthy HIV-negative adults with no recently reported acute infections or vaccinations. Only Caucasian adults living in Nashville, Tennessee, USA were represented among the donors. Blood was collected by leukapheresis, and PBMCs were isolated by Ficoll-Histopaque density gradient centrifugation and then cryopreserved in liquid nitrogen vapor phase. Analytical flow cytometry was used to check the purity and quantity of each magnetically sorted T cell population. Each sorted fraction had its genomic DNA isolated and then quantified by UV absorbance on a Nanodrop 2000c.

CDR1 SNHLY and CDR2 FYNNEI are derived from the germline V gene. Trimming at the junction amounts to 4 bases on V and 7 bases on J, and the germline ends lie 17 bases apart. From the cysteine up to the phenylalanine, the CDR3 has a length of 15 residues. Only the CDR3 DNA stays, 45 bases, in frame from base 1. Using the deep immunoSEQ assay, multiplex PCR amplified TCR CDR3 regions from genomic DNA. Extracted genomic DNA from each cell subset was spread evenly across all wells of several immunoSEQ 96-well plates, with each plate serving as a replicate. For sorted subsets, 150 to 250 ng of genomic DNA, equivalent to 25,000 to 35,000 T cell genomes, went into each replicate PCR. Purified libraries were measured with a Qubit 3.0 fluorometer, size-checked on a Bioanalyzer 2100, and measured again with the KAPA Library Quantification kit. A separate single-read 150-cycle Illumina NextSeq 550 flow cell was used to sequence each immunoSEQ 96-well plate. The study's own analysis went as follows. Because only junctional sequences without quality scores were contained in the immunoSEQ output, filtering matching that applied to full-length reads could not be performed. Sequences were annotated with PyIR, a Python wrapper for IgBLAST v1.9, using IMGT germline references to assign V/J genes and CDR3. Reads with weak V/J assignments (E-value above 1e-6), missing CDR3, stop codons, out-of-frame junctions, or ambiguous translated residues were removed. V3J clonotypes were defined as sequences sharing the same inferred V gene, J gene, and CDR3 amino acid sequence. To compute the percentage overlap between repertoires, the number of shared unique clonotypes was divided by the size of the smaller repertoire. Repertoire richness was assessed with RTK rarefaction, the Chao1 estimator, and Recon v2.1 estimates of unobserved clonotypes. Generation probabilities for all TCRbeta clonotypes obtained by the gDNA method from a few donors were computed using OLGA. Held by TCRdb, this immuneACCESS table contains in-frame sequences only and omits some clones. Under half of the omission traces to an unresolved V gene where checked; the cause of the rest is unknown. V and J calls plus clone size are reproduced from that table; the DNA served to infer D and trimming. Present in this sample are almost 700,000 clones, under 95% of which were seen just once. About a quarter of the sample is taken by the ten largest.

This entry comes from a study of shared clonotypes between healthy human individuals (dated by TCRdb to the early 2020s). A note on the overall study: The cohort included a few men and a couple of women between 18 and 49 years of age. Leukapheresis yielded between about 0.94 and 9.5 billion PBMCs per donor. To estimate repertoire size and how much clonotype sharing occurs between individuals, the study deeply sequenced the blood TCR repertoires of roughly 5 healthy adults. For each donor, CD4 naive and CD4 memory were each run on three plates, CD8 naive on two plates, and CD8 memory on one plate. To increase sequencing depth and limit assay-specific biases, TCR repertoire library preparation and sequencing were carried out by different laboratories using diverse techniques. The study at large found these results: Roughly 5% of naive CD4, roughly 3.6% of naive CD8, around 2.3% of memory CD4, and around 0.42% of memory CD8 clonotypes were shared across four donors. Pairwise subsampling led to the expectation that sequencing depth would affect the degree of clonotype sharing among donors. Larger estimated clonotype richness was generally found for naive subsets than for memory subsets. Clonotypes shared by all four sorted-subset donors showed higher generation probabilities than non-shared clonotypes. The small number of donors limited the genetic and exposure-history diversity represented. Sampling was restricted to blood, and TCR repertoires in tissue are likely to differ from TCR repertoires in blood. Rarefaction of sorted-subset datasets indicated incomplete sequencing despite the large sequencing depth.

The TCR originated in a man aged 25-45 years in good health. Sequencing was carried out using naive CD8+ T cells sorted from blood. Interpreted using the paper, the cell subset or site label stands for: CD45RA+CCR7+. The rearrangement combines TRBV2 with TRBJ2-1; possibly the D gene is TRBD2, per 6 matching bases. CDR3 region: CASSVIAGLTNEQFF. The bases read TGTGCCAGCAGTGTAATCGCGGGGCTTACAAATGAGCAGTTCTTC. Joined to the reference TRBV2 and TRBJ2-1 proteins, this CDR3 gives the full variable domain: EPEVTQTPSHQVTQMGQEVILRCVPISNHLYFYWYRQILGQKVEFLVSFYNNEISEKSEIFDDQFSVERPDGSNFTLKIRSTKLEDSAMYFCASSVIAGLTNEQFFGPGTRLTVL.